These 17 T cell receptor beta chains were all obtained from the same sample, sequenced in a study of control samples from healthy donors and cancer patients. Repertoires were generated with immunoSEQ multiplex PCR, while TCRdb's copy carries only in-frame clones and drops some. The sample consists of approximately 170,000 clones, just over 90% of them appearing once. The sample was blood. The receptors originated from a man aged 25-45 years in good health.

The chain has TRBV5-1 and TRBJ1-2; TRBD1 matches at 11 bases. V was clipped by 3 bases and J by 4 bases; unmatched bases: 5. Germline lookup yields CDR1 SGHRS and CDR2 YFSETQ. This CDR3 has 15 amino acids. CDR3 DNA: TGCGCCAGCAGCTCGGACAGGGGGCTTAGCTATGGCTACACCTTC. Translating it yields CASSSDRGLSYGYTF.

The chain recombines TRBV28 with TRBJ2-7; D uncertain. CDR1 MDHEN and CDR2 SYDVKM come from the germline V gene. V lost 11 bases to trimming and J lost 0 bases, with 11 bases between them. The CDR3 extends over 12 amino acids. CDR3 nucleotides: TGTGCCTCAGGCCTTAGCTCCTACGAGCAGTACTTC. It encodes CASGLSSYEQYF.

The J gene is TRBJ2-1, the V gene TRBV10-2; the D is unclear. Per the germline V gene, CDR1 is WSHSY and CDR2 is SAAADI. The CDR3 has 13 residues. Trimming removed 0 bases at V and 4 bases at J, with 4 bases between. CDR3 DNA: TGCGCCAGCAGTGAGTCGGGGTACAATGAGCAGTTCTTC. Protein sequence: CASSESGYNEQFF.

The CDR3 DNA is TGTGCCACCAGCAGAGAACGAGCCACTGAAGCTTTCTTT. Amino acids: CATSRERATEAFF. The J gene is TRBJ1-1, the V gene TRBV15; D unclear. The CDR3 is made up of 13 amino acids. From germline, CDR1 is LNHNV and CDR2 YYDKDF (reference sequence). The V and J ends lost 0 bases and 4 bases respectively, with 6 bases between them.

The gene calls are TRBV21-1 and TRBJ2-3; TRBD1 was called by the table and not checked on the DNA. TRBV21-1 is annotated as a pseudogene. This CDR3 comprises 19 residues. The CDR3 here is CASSANQGGKTNSTDTQYF. Here the CDR3 DNA reads TGTGCCAGCAGCGCAAACCAGGGGGGTAAGACAAACAGCACAGATACGCAGTATTTT.

The chain employs TRBV5-5 and TRBJ1-2; TRBD1 matches at 12 bases. This CDR3 region has 14 residues. Germline trimming cut 3 bases from V and 8 bases from J; bases unmatched to any gene: 5. The germline V gene encodes CDR1 SGHKS and CDR2 YYEKEE (reference sequence). CDR3 DNA: TGTGCCAGCAGCTCGGGACAGGGGGCGAGAGGCTACACCTTC. Its translation: CASSSGQGARGYTF.

This clone was seen a few times. The genes are TRBV6-2 or TRBV6-3 and TRBJ2-2; 11 bases match TRBD2. J gave up 6 bases and V 0 bases, and 3 bases lay outside the gene matches. This CDR3 region has 16 residues. Germline V lookup: CDR1 MNHEY, CDR2 SVGEGT. In DNA, the CDR3 is TGTGCCAGCAGTTACTCCGGACTAGCGGGTCCCGGGGAGCTGTTTTTT. Protein product: CASSYSGLAGPGELFF.

The rearrangement links TRBV27 to TRBJ2-2; D is undetermined. V was trimmed by 3 bases and J by 0 bases, leaving 8 bases between them. Germline V gives CDR1 MNHEY, CDR2 SMNVEV (reference sequence). The CDR3 covers 15 residues. The CDR3, as DNA: TGTGCCAGCAGTTTGGGTCAGACGAACACCGGGGAGCTGTTTTTT. Amino acid sequence: CASSLGQTNTGELFF.

The V gene is TRBV9, the J gene TRBJ2-2, with D hard to call. CDR1 and CDR2 (germline): SGDLS, YYNGEE. CDR3 length: 13 amino acids. Trimming left V 0 bases short and J 4 bases short, with 4 bases between. The CDR3 DNA is TGTGCCAGCAGCGTAGGGGGCACCGGGGAGCTGTTTTTT. Translated, it gives CASSVGGTGELFF. Looking up the rest from reference TRBV9 and TRBJ2-2 gives the full variable domain: DSGVTQTPKHLITATGQRVTLRCSPRSGDLSVYWYQQSLDQGLQFLIQYYNGEERAKGNILERFSAQQFPDLHSELNLSSLELGDSALYFCASSVGGTGELFFGEGSRLTVL.

J is TRBJ2-3 and V is TRBV28; TRBD2 is a possible D gene (6 bases). Germline values: CDR1 MDHEN, CDR2 SYDVKM. The CDR3 length is 14 residues. Trimming removed 3 bases from V and 0 bases from J, with 7 bases in between. The CDR3, as DNA: TGTGCCAGCAGTTTGCTAGCGAGCACAGATACGCAGTATTTT. The encoded protein is CASSLLASTDTQYF.

The chain uses TRBV5-4 and TRBJ2-1; weak D call: TRBD2 (5 bases). Between the trimmed V and J ends, which lost 3 bases and 7 bases, there was a span of 14 bases. Germline V lookup: CDR1 SGHNT, CDR2 YYREEE (reference sequence). This CDR3 is built from 14 residues. This chain's CDR3 is CASSSRTGENEQFF. CDR3 coding DNA: TGTGCCAGCAGCTCTAGGACTGGGGAGAATGAGCAGTTCTTC. The full variable domain, with the rest looked up from reference TRBV5-4 and TRBJ2-1, is ETGVTQSPTHLIKTRGQQVTLRCSSQSGHNTVSWYQQALGQGPQFIFQYYREEENGRGNFPPRFSGLQFPNYSSELNVNALELDDSALYLCASSSRTGENEQFFGPGTRLTVL.

The chain couples TRBV2 to TRBJ1-6; no clear D gene. The V end lost 3 bases, the J end lost 5 bases, and 8 bases lay between the germline ends. From germline, CDR1 is SNHLY and CDR2 FYNNEI. The CDR3 contains 14 residues. Here the CDR3 reads CASSEMYNNSPLHF. CDR3 DNA sequence: TGTGCCAGCAGTGAGATGTATAATAATTCACCCCTCCACTTT.

The CDR3 DNA is TGTGCCAGCTCGCGTAGCGGGGGGGAGACCCAGTACTTC. This translates into CASSRSGGETQYF. The V and J genes are TRBV18 and TRBJ2-5; TRBD2 agrees at 10 bases. CDR1 KGHSH and CDR2 LQKENI come from the germline V gene. CDR3 length equals 13 residues. V lost 6 bases, J lost 5 bases, and 3 bases stayed unmatched.

The chain couples TRBV5-6 to TRBJ2-5, with 7 bases identical to TRBD2. CDR3 length: 15 residues. With V trimmed by 4 bases and J by 5 bases, 11 bases remained unmatched. Germline V gives CDR1 SGHDT, CDR2 YYEEEE. The CDR3 spells CASSLIGEGRETQYF. The CDR3 DNA reads TGTGCCAGCAGCCTGATCGGGGAGGGGAGGGAGACCCAGTACTTC.

V is TRBV27 and J is TRBJ1-2; D remains unclear. CDR3 length: 13 amino acids. The ends were cut back, 6 bases at V and 8 bases at J, with 16 bases in the middle. Germline assignment: CDR1 MNHEY and CDR2 SMNVEV (reference sequence). The CDR3 sequence: CASRARPWGGYTF. As DNA, the CDR3 is TGTGCCAGCAGGGCCCGGCCGTGGGGAGGCTACACCTTC.

The chain uses TRBV2 and TRBJ1-2, with D possibly being TRBD1 (5 bases). Looked up from germline, CDR1 is SNHLY and CDR2 is FYNNEI. V was pared by 6 bases and J by 5 bases, with 19 bases between. The CDR3 spans 15 residues. The CDR3: CASRDISGTGYGYTF. CDR3 bases: TGTGCCAGCAGGGACATTTCCGGGACGGGTTATGGCTACACCTTC.

With regard to this clone: This specimen includes other DNA sequences encoding the same CDR3. V and J are TRBV6-5 and TRBJ1-2; D unresolved. V dropped 5 bases and J dropped 2 bases, with 9 bases sitting between them. Germline V CDR1 and CDR2: MNHEY, SVGAGI. The CDR3 spans 13 residues. DNA for the CDR3: TGTGCCAGCAGTCGAGAATCCAACTATGGCTACACCTTC. Translation: CASSRESNYGYTF.